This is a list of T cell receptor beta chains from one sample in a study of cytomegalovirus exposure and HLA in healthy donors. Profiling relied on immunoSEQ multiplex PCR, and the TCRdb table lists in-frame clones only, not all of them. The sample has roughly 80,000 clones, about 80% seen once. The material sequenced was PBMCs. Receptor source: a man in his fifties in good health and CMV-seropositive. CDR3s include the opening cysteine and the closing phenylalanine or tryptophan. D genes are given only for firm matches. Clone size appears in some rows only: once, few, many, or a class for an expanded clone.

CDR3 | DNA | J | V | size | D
CASSFDRDGYTF | TGTGCCAGCAGCTTCGACAGGGACGGCTACACCTTC | TRBJ1-2 | TRBV7-9 | . | TRBD1
CAWSANSGNTIYF | TGTGCCTGGAGTGCAAACTCTGGAAACACCATATATTTT | TRBJ1-3 | TRBV30 | . | .
CSAYYNEQFF | TGCAGTGCTTATTACAATGAGCAGTTCTTC | TRBJ2-1 | TRBV20-1 | . | .
CASSILAGTLNEQFF | TGTGCCAGTAGTATTCTAGCGGGAACTCTCAATGAGCAGTTCTTC | TRBJ2-1 | TRBV19 | . | TRBD2
CASSSNQPQHF | TGTGCCAGCAGCTCCAATCAGCCCCAGCATTTT | TRBJ1-5 | TRBV6-5 | once | .
CASSPGRGYTF | TGTGCCAGCTCACCAGGGCGAGGCTACACCTTC | TRBJ1-2 | TRBV18 | . | .
CASSQESASGSSYNEQFF | TGCGCCAGCAGCCAAGAATCGGCTAGCGGGAGCTCCTACAATGAGCAGTTCTTC | TRBJ2-1 | TRBV4-1 | . | TRBD2
CASSEDWDIQETQYF | TGTGCCAGCAGTGAAGACTGGGACATACAAGAGACCCAGTACTTC | TRBJ2-5 | TRBV2 | . | .
CASSSGQGTDTQYF | TGTGCCAGCAGCTCGGGACAGGGAACAGATACGCAGTATTTT | TRBJ2-3 | TRBV5-5 | few | TRBD1
CASSSGQIDGGGLFF | TGTGCCAGCAGCTCGGGACAGATCGATGGTGGCGGGCTGTTTTTT | TRBJ2-2 | TRBV7-2 | . | TRBD1
CASSEGPYEQYF | TGTGCCAGCAGTGAGGGCCCTTACGAGCAGTACTTC | TRBJ2-7 | TRBV2 | . | .
CASSIQTGTDTQYF | TGTGCCAGTAGTATTCAGACTGGCACAGATACGCAGTATTTT | TRBJ2-3 | TRBV19 | . | .
CASSSNKGGRGQETQYF | TGTGCCAGCAGCTCGAATAAAGGGGGCAGGGGCCAAGAGACCCAGTACTTC | TRBJ2-5 | TRBV7-9 | . | TRBD1
CASSVAGDYNEQFF | TGTGCCAGCAGTGTAGCGGGCGATTACAATGAGCAGTTCTTC | TRBJ2-1 | TRBV25-1 | . | TRBD2
CASSLDRGGNQPQHF | TGTGCCAGCAGCTTGGATCGCGGGGGCAATCAGCCCCAGCATTTT | TRBJ1-5 | TRBV11-2 | . | .
CASSLRTGSGETQYF | TGTGCCAGCAGCCTAAGGACAGGGAGCGGAGAGACCCAGTACTTC | TRBJ2-5 | TRBV14 | once | TRBD1
CASSFRDSGTEAFF | TGCGCCAGCAGCTTCCGGGACTCGGGAACTGAAGCTTTCTTT | TRBJ1-1 | TRBV5-1 | . | .
CASSIGGGLDNEQFF | TGTGCCAGTAGTATAGGAGGCGGTTTGGACAATGAGCAGTTCTTC | TRBJ2-1 | TRBV19 | . | .
CASSKEGGGAGEQFF | TGTGCCAGCAGCAAAGAAGGCGGCGGGGCGGGTGAGCAGTTCTTC | TRBJ2-1 | TRBV14 | . | .
CASSSGLAGGGETQYF | TGTGCCAGCAGCTCCGGACTAGCGGGAGGAGGGGAGACCCAGTACTTC | TRBJ2-5 | TRBV7-9 | . | TRBD2
CASSLRTSGRFTGELFF | TGTGCCAGCAGCTTGAGGACTAGCGGGAGGTTCACCGGGGAGCTGTTTTTT | TRBJ2-2 | TRBV7-9 | . | TRBD2
CASSTQSGRETALF | TGTGCCAGTAGTACCCAATCTGGGAGGGAGACAGCCCTCTTC | TRBJ2-7 | TRBV19 | . | TRBD2
CASSEAHGGPGNTIYF | TGTGCCAGCAGTGAAGCCCACGGGGGTCCTGGAAACACCATATATTTT | TRBJ1-3 | TRBV2 | . | .
CASSSRWGDTGELFF | TGTGCTAGCAGCTCCCGGTGGGGAGACACCGGGGAGCTGTTTTTT | TRBJ2-2 | TRBV7-7 | . | .
CASSLAGGEQFF | TGTGCCAGCAGCTTGGCCGGGGGTGAGCAGTTCTTC | TRBJ2-1 | TRBV7-3 | . | .
CAWSATDRTKHSNQPQHF | TGTGCCTGGAGTGCTACCGATCGGACAAAACATAGCAATCAGCCCCAGCATTTT | TRBJ1-5 | TRBV30 | once | .
CASSYGLAEIYEQYF | TGTGCCAGCAGTTACGGTCTAGCGGAAATCTACGAGCAGTACTTC | TRBJ2-7 | TRBV6-5 | few | TRBD2
CASSFGTDLGEQYF | TGTGCCAGCAGTTTTGGGACAGATCTGGGCGAGCAGTACTTC | TRBJ2-7 | TRBV27 | . | TRBD1
CAWSAGRGRGAFF | TGTGCCTGGAGTGCTGGCAGGGGGCGTGGAGCTTTCTTT | TRBJ1-1 | TRBV30 | once | TRBD1
CATAYGTSRYEQYF | TGTGCCACCGCTTACGGGACTAGCAGGTACGAGCAGTACTTC | TRBJ2-7 | TRBV7-9 | . | TRBD2